This TCR beta chain was sequenced for a study of blood T cell repertoires in COVID-19. Study information: Samples of COVID-19 (acute and convalescent) were obtained from the United States, Italy and Spain.

This clone was observed once. Enrolled during active infection, Seattle patients were then followed longitudinally. The CDR3 is made up of 15 amino acids. CDR1 and CDR2 from the germline V gene are MDHEN and SYDVKM. V was pared by 2 bases and J by 1 base, with 11 bases between. Study processing details: From reference gene primer amplification, estimates of nucleated cell counts were derived. Produced via immunoSEQ multiplex PCR; TCRdb's table is partial and in-frame only. D and trimming come from the DNA, and the V and J calls and clone size come from that table. The sample consists of roughly 350,000 clones, around 87% of them appearing once.

The source of this sequence is a young woman with COVID-19, enrolled during active disease. This rearrangement joins TRBV28 to TRBJ1-1, with a possible D match to TRBD1 (6 bases). Source material: peripheral blood. The CDR3 protein is CASSLAGAANTEAFF. CDR3 nucleotide sequence: TGTGCCAGCAGTTTAGCAGGGGCCGCGAACACTGAAGCTTTCTTT.